This TCR beta chain was recorded in a study of cytomegalovirus exposure and HLA in healthy donors. Study-wide points: Rarity held for most TCR sequences, but there were some public TCRs that occurred in many donors. The study recorded 150 to 200 TCR beta chains that were cytomegalovirus-associated.

The V end was cut by 1 base, the J end by 6 bases, with 14 bases between. The germline gives CDR1 SEHNR, CDR2 FQNEAQ (reference sequence). The CDR3 runs 15 residues. The study ran its PCR with 60 Vbeta and 13 Jbeta primers. Repertoires were generated with immunoSEQ multiplex PCR, while TCRdb's copy carries only in-frame clones and drops some. The sample shows 100,000 to 150,000 clones, about 74% of them seen only once. Details on this clone: Its antigen remains unknown. The sample has other DNA sequences that encode this CDR3 too.

This receptor was obtained from a male donor in good health and CMV-seronegative. Sequencing input: PBMCs. This chain joins TRBV7-9 and TRBJ2-3; the D is unclear. The CDR3 coding sequence is TGTGCCAGCAGCTTAGATCGGCTAGTTGCGGATACGCAGTATTTT. Its translation is CASSLDRLVADTQYF. The complete variable domain, with remaining parts taken from reference TRBV7-9 and TRBJ2-3, reads DTGVSQNPRHKITKRGQNVTFRCDPISEHNRLYWYRQTLGQGPEFLTYFQNEAQLEKSRLLSDRFSAERPKGSFSTLEIQRTEQGDSAMYLCASSLDRLVADTQYFGPGTRLTVL.